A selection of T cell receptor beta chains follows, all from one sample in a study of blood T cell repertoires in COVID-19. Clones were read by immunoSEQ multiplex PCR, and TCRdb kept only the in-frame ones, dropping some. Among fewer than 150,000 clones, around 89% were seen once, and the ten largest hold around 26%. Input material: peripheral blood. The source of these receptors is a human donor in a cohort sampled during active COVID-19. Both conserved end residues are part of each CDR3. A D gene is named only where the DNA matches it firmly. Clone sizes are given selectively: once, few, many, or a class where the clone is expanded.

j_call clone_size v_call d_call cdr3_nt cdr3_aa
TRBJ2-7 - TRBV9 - TGTGCCAGCAGCGTAGGGTCAGGGTGGGGAGGCGAGCAGTACTTC CASSVGSGWGGEQYF
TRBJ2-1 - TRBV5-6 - TGTGCCAGCAGCCTATTAAGGGCAGGGAGGTACAATGAGCAGTTCTTC CASSLLRAGRYNEQFF
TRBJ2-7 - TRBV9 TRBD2 TGTGCCAGCAGCCCCGGACTAGCGGGGGGCTACGAGCAGTACTTC CASSPGLAGGYEQYF
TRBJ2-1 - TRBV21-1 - TGTGCCAGCAACCCTCTAGCGGGGGACTACAATGAGCAGTTCTTC CASNPLAGDYNEQFF
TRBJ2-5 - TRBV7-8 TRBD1 TGTGCCAGCAGCGCAAGGGACAGGGCGACAGAGACCCAGTACTTC CASSARDRATETQYF
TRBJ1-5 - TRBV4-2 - TGTGCCAGCAGCCAAGTCGGAGTCGGAAATAGCAATCAGCCCCAGCATTTT CASSQVGVGNSNQPQHF
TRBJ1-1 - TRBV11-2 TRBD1 TGTGCCAGCAGCCCGGGTAACAGGGGCACTGAAGCTTTCTTT CASSPGNRGTEAFF
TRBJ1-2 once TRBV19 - TGTGCCAGTGGCAGTCAGTACCCTAACTATGGCTACACCTTC CASGSQYPNYGYTF
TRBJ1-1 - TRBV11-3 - TGTGCCAGCAGTCACACGAACACTGAAGCTTTCTTT CASSHTNTEAFF
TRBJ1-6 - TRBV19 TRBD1 TGTGCCAGTAGTATCCCGTCTCACAGGGGTTCACCCCTCCACTTT CASSIPSHRGSPLHF
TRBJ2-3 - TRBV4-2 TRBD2 TGTGCCAGCAGCCGAGCGGGGGGGCCCGGACCAGATACGCAGTATTTT CASSRAGGPGPDTQYF
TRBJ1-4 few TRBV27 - TGTGCCAGCAGTTTTCAGGGGACTAATGAAAAACTGTTTTTT CASSFQGTNEKLFF
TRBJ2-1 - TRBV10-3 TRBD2 TGTGCCATCAGCTTAGCGGGGGGGACGGGCGAGCAGTTCTTC CAISLAGGTGEQFF
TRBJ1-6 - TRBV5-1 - TGCGCCAGCAGCCCCACCCCAGGGGCTCCAGTCAATTCACCCCTCCACTTT CASSPTPGAPVNSPLHF
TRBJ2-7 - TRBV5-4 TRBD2 TGTGCCAGCAGCTCGGGACTAGGTAACTACGAGCAGTACTTC CASSSGLGNYEQYF
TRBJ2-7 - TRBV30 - TGTGCCTGGAGTGTAGGTTGGACAGTAGTTTCCTACGAGCAGTACTTC CAWSVGWTVVSYEQYF
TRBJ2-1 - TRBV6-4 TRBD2 TGTGCCAGCAGTGACTCGCGGGCGGGGGTGAGGGATGAGCAGTTCTTC CASSDSRAGVRDEQFF
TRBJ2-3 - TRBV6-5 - TGTGCCAGCGGGACTCAGGCTACGCAGTATTTT CASGTQATQYF
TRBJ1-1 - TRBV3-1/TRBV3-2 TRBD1 TGTGCCAGCAGCCAGAGGACAGGCACCTTCCGGGAAGCTTTCTTT CASSQRTGTFREAFF
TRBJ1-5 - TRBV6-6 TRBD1 TGTGCCAGCACTCGTACAGGGGCCAGCAATCAGCCCCAGCATTTT CASTRTGASNQPQHF
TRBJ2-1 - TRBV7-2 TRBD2 TGTGCCAGCAGCTTAGGGCGAGCGGGGGTCTACAATGAGCAGTTCTTC CASSLGRAGVYNEQFF
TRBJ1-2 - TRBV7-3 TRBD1 TGTGCCAGCAGCCTGACAGGGGGAGATGGCTACACCTTC CASSLTGGDGYTF
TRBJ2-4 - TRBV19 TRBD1 TGTGCCAGTAGTATAGGGACAGGGCGGGGTTCGGAAAACATTCAGTACTTC CASSIGTGRGSENIQYF
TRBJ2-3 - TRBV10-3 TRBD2 TGTGCCATCAGTGAGTCGTTCTTTTTGCGGGGGAGCACAGATACGCAGTATTTT CAISESFFLRGSTDTQYF
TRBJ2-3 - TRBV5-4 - TGTGCCAGCAGCGCGGGACAGATAAGCACAGATACGCAGTATTTT CASSAGQISTDTQYF
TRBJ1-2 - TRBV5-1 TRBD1 TGCGCCAGCAGCACTGATGGACAGGGAGGACTCCACACCTTC CASSTDGQGGLHTF
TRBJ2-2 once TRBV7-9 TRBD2 TGTGCCAGCAGCCAAGGCGGGGGACGTACCGGGGAGCTGTTTTTT CASSQGGGRTGELFF
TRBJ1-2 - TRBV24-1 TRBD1 TGTGCCACCAGTGACCGTGGACAGGGGGGCGGCTACACCTTC CATSDRGQGGGYTF
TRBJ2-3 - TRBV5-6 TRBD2 TGTGCCAGCAGCTGGACTAGCGTAGGAGATACGCAGTATTTT CASSWTSVGDTQYF
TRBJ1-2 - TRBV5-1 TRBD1 TGCGCCAGCAGGCCGACAGGGGGCAAATCCTATGGCTACACCTTC CASRPTGGKSYGYTF
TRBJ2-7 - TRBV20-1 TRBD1 TGCAGTGCCATTGACAGGGGGCGGAAGTACTTC CSAIDRGRKYF
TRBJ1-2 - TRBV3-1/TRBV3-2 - TGTGCCAGCAGCCAAGATACAACTATTTCGGTGGGCTACACCTTC CASSQDTTISVGYTF
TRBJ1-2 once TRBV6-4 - TGTGCCAGCCAAGACGGGGCAGGGGTCAACTATGGCTACACCTTC CASQDGAGVNYGYTF
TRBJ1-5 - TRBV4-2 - TGTGCCAGCAGCCAAGATTCGGGGCAGCCCCAGCATTTT CASSQDSGQPQHF
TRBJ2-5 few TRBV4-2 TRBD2 TGTGCCAGCAGCCAAGATCTGATTAGCGGGGGCCAGGGAGAGACCCAGTACTTC CASSQDLISGGQGETQYF
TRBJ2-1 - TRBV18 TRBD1 TGTGCCAGCTCACCCCCCCTCGGGACAGGGGGCAATGAGCAGTTCTTC CASSPPLGTGGNEQFF
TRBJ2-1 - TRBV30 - TGTGCCTGGAGTGATAGACAGCCTAGCTCCTACAATGAGCAGTTCTTC CAWSDRQPSSYNEQFF
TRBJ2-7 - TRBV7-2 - TGTGCCAGCAGCTTAGCCACAGCAGTGCCTGAGCAGTACTTC CASSLATAVPEQYF
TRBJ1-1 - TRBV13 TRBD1 TGTGCCAGCAGCTTAGTCGTGGGGACAGGGTCGGCTTTCTTT CASSLVVGTGSAFF
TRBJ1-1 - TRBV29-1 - TGCAGCGTTAGACTGCAAGCCGCGGTTGCTGAAGCTTTCTTT CSVRLQAAVAEAFF
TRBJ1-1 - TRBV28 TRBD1 TGTGCCAGCATTGGGACAGGGGTTACTGAAGCTTTCTTT CASIGTGVTEAFF
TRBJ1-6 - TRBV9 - TGTGCCAGCAGCGTAGAGGACAGAATGTCACCCCTCCACTTT CASSVEDRMSPLHF
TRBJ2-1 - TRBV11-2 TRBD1 TGTGCCAGCAGCCGACCTGGGGGATCAGGGGGCAATGAGCAGTTCTTC CASSRPGGSGGNEQFF
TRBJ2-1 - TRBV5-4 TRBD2 TGTGCCAGCAGCTCGACTAGCGGGGGGGCAGTTCGCTTGAATGAGCAGTTCTTC CASSSTSGGAVRLNEQFF
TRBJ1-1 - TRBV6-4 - TGTGCCAGCAGTGCAACAGGGACCACTGAAGCTTTCTTT CASSATGTTEAFF
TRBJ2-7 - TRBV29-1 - TGCAGCGTTGGGTCAGGTGTCTCCTACGAGCAGTACTTC CSVGSGVSYEQYF
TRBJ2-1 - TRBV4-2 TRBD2 TGTGCCAGCAGCCTCGGACCAGCGGGGGGAGTCGAGGAGCAGTTCTTC CASSLGPAGGVEEQFF
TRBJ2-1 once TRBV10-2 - TGCGCCAGCAGTGAGTCGGGGGCAGGGCAATTCTTC CASSESGAGQFF
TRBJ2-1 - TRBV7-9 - TGTGCCAGCAGCTTAGGACAGAACAATGAGCAGTTCTTC CASSLGQNNEQFF